This entry is about one T cell receptor beta chain. This clonotype was counted many times. The clone's antigen remains unknown. No base-level quality is on record; no much larger clone is a single base apart. The library was built by means of PCR. Sequenced on a NextSeq 500. Preparation of bulk TCR libraries followed a previously described approach, with the TCR primers listed in Table S5. Purification of total RNA was performed with the Qiagen AllPrep DNA/RNA kit. Before analysis, reads from multiple sequencing runs of the same library were pooled. In the original analysis: Reads were retained only if the reads had an exact TCR constant sequence, and the retained reads were trimmed to 150 nt and grouped according to their 12-nt molecular barcodes. Reads inside each barcode group were sub-clustered using a 15% Levenshtein threshold, and a quality-weighted consensus sequence was constructed for each RNA molecule. Non-functional sequences were excluded, and lower-count sequences lying one edit away from another sequence were also excluded. Based on fitting two negative binomial distributions, any barcode sub-cluster with under 20% of the maximum read count was discarded. The public sequencing data were trimmed at Q25 with fastp and processed into clonotypes with MiXCR by TCRdb, which kept only in-frame beta chains. Each CDR3 protein gets just one entry, which takes the most common genes and DNA from the rows behind it. The V and J calls reflect TCRdb's pipeline rather than the authors' work. Counted in this sample were tens of thousands of distinct CDR3 sequences; nearly 25% of them appeared once. Approximately 0.8% of the sample is held by the ten biggest clonotypes.

Naive CD8 T cell libraries were made from approximately 20,000 to 1,000,000 sorted cells using 10%, 30% or 50% of purified RNA. On a BD FACSAria II, naive CD8 T cells were FACS-sorted as CD8+CD4-CCR7+CD45RA+ and collected into RLT Plus buffer. To test detection sensitivity, Jurkat RNA equivalent to more than eight TCR copies was spiked into samples of roughly 20,000-1,100,000 naive CD8 T cells. CD8 T cells were enriched with RosetteSep CD8+ T Cell Enrichment Cocktail and Ficoll-Paque, followed by ACK red cell lysis. The data were taken from a study of molecular identifiers for immune sequencing clone quantification (dated by TCRdb to 2017 to 2018). Study-level background: For a replicate experiment, RNA from around 20,000 or 99,000 naive CD8 T cells was divided into five aliquots, of which four were sequenced. The study was a methods study using CD8 T cells to benchmark molecular-identifier clustering-based TCR repertoire sequencing (MIDCIRS) and TCR RNA copy counting. Study-wide findings and limitations: Without barcode sub-clustering, chimeric consensus sequences inflated TCR diversity; chimeras reached as high as 47%. Modeling estimated around 3 recovered TCR RNA copies per cell, compared with 9.5 to 10 by digital PCR, which implies around 33% capture efficiency. The naive libraries included spiked-in Jurkat TCR RNA (over nine copies' worth), and this RNA is not part of the donor repertoire. The sizes of highly expanded clones could end up underestimated when identical TCR molecules share a barcode. Spiked-in Jurkat TCR RNA equal to a single cell's worth was reported to be detectable even within 1,200,000 naive CD8 T cells. In CMV-specific effector cells, clones with more than 20 RNA copies contained over 99% of molecules, whereas in naive cells such clones contained under 1% of molecules.

After removal of 10 bases from V and 0 bases from J, the junction retains 6 bases not matched to a gene. From a lookup of the germline V gene, CDR1 and CDR2 are MNHEY and SVGAGI. The CDR3 numbers 15 residues from cysteine through phenylalanine. The sequence is cut down to CDR3 DNA, 45 bases in frame from base 1. The chain is encoded by TRBV6-5 joined to TRBJ2-2; TRBD1 aligns with 9 central bases. The sequence was collected from a human donor in good health. Some libraries in this study had Jurkat cell RNA spiked in. Sequencing used naive CD8+ T cells from blood, with Jurkat cell RNA spiked in. The meaning of the sample's cell subset or site label: FACS-sorted CD8+CD4-CCR7+CD45RA+ naive T cells. The nucleotide sequence is TGTGCCACCCACAGGGGGCAATCGAACACCGGGGAGCTGTTTTTT. Translated, this gives CATHRGQSNTGELFF.